The 6 T cell receptor beta chains listed next were all sequenced from one sample in a study of blood T cell repertoires in COVID-19. Profiled with immunoSEQ multiplex PCR; TCRdb holds only in-frame clones, not every one. Of some 410,000 clones in the sample, roughly 90% are singletons; the top ten hold around 0.97%. The sequencing input was PBMCs or T cells enriched from blood (not recorded which). Source of these receptors: a woman aged 25 to 39 with acute COVID-19.

This sequence joins TRBV24-1 and TRBJ2-5; 9 nucleotides line up with TRBD1. The V gene's germline CDR1 is KGHDR and CDR2 SFDVKD. The ends lost 5 bases at V and 5 bases at J; junction bases unmatched: 11. The CDR3 length is 16 residues. The CDR3 DNA follows: TGTGCCACCAGTGCCGTGGGGACAGGGCAGAGGGAGACCCAGTACTTC. This encodes CATSAVGTGQRETQYF.

This clone was observed a handful of times. This chain connects TRBV11-2 to TRBJ1-3, with D unresolved. Trimming removed 0 bases from V and 0 bases from J, with 12 bases in between. Germline V CDR1 and CDR2: SGHAT, FQNNGV. The CDR3 totals 17 residues. The CDR3 protein is CASSLEGRRISGNTIYF. Here the CDR3 DNA reads TGTGCCAGCAGCTTAGAGGGCAGGCGCATCTCTGGAAACACCATATATTTT.

The chain couples TRBV6-5 to TRBJ1-1; tentatively, D is TRBD1 (6 bases). Between the trimmed V and J ends, which lost 0 bases and 5 bases, there was a span of 13 bases. The germline V gene encodes CDR1 MNHEY and CDR2 SVGAGI. CDR3 length equals 15 residues. CDR3 in amino acids: CASSYSQGSRTEAFF. The CDR3 nucleotides read TGTGCCAGCAGTTACTCCCAGGGGTCCCGAACTGAAGCTTTCTTT.

The chain joins TRBV6-2 or TRBV6-3 to TRBJ1-1; D is unresolved. The germline V gene encodes CDR1 MNHEY and CDR2 SVGEGT. The length of the CDR3 is 15 residues. Trimming cost V 0 bases and J 8 bases, with 16 bases left between them. The CDR3 is CASSYSKAGYWEAFF. DNA of the CDR3: TGTGCCAGCAGTTACTCGAAAGCGGGTTATTGGGAAGCTTTCTTT.

This clone was seen a few times. This rearrangement joins TRBV2 to TRBJ1-3, with 7 bases aligning to TRBD1. V lost 6 bases to trimming and J lost 2 bases; unmatched junction nucleotides: 7. Germline V CDR1 and CDR2: SNHLY, FYNNEI. The CDR3 runs to 15 residues. CDR3 nucleotide sequence: TGTGCCAGCAGCACGGACAGGTTAACTGGAAACACCATATATTTT. It encodes CASSTDRLTGNTIYF.

In this sample, this clone turned up once. The chain combines TRBV5-1 with TRBJ1-2; 7 nucleotides align to TRBD1. The CDR3 extends over 15 amino acids. Germline V gives CDR1 SGHRS, CDR2 YFSETQ. With 0 bases clipped from V and 4 bases from J, the junction kept 6 bases outside the gene matches. CDR3 in amino acids: CASSLGQGKIYGYTF. CDR3 sequence (DNA): TGCGCCAGCAGCTTGGGACAGGGAAAAATCTATGGCTACACCTTC.